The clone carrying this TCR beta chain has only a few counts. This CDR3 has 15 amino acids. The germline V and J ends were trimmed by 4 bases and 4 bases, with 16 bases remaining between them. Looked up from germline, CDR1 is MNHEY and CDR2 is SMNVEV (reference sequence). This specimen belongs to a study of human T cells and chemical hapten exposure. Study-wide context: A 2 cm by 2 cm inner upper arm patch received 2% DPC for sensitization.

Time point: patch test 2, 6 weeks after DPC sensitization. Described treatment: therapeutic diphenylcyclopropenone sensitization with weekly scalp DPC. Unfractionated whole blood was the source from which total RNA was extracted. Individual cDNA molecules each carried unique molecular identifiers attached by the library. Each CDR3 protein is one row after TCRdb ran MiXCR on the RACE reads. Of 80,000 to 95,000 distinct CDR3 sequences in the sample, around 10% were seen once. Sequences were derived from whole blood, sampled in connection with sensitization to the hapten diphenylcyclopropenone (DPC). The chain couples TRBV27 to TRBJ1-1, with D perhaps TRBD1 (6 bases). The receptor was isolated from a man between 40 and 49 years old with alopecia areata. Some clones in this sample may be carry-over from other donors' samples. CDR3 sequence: CASSSIQGLGTEAFF. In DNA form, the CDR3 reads TGTGCCAGCAGTTCGATACAGGGCCTGGGCACTGAAGCTTTCTTT.